Below, 22 T cell receptor beta chains from the same sample are listed, as sequenced in a study of blood T cell repertoires in COVID-19. Assay: immunoSEQ multiplex PCR; the TCRdb copy retains only in-frame clones and omits some. Among a few hundred thousand clones listed, less than 90% were seen once. The sequencing sample was made of PBMCs or T cells enriched from blood (not recorded which). These receptors all come from a woman aged 30 to 39 who had recovered from COVID-19.

This chain joins TRBV6-5 and TRBJ1-1; TRBD1 agrees at 7 bases. V trimming: 6 bases; J trimming: 0 bases; junction bases outside the gene matches: 4. CDR3 length: 14 residues. In germline, CDR1 is MNHEY, CDR2 SVGAGI. CDR3 nucleotides: TGTGCCAGCAGCTTGACAGGGATGAACACTGAAGCTTTCTTT. Its protein is CASSLTGMNTEAFF.

V is TRBV19 and J is TRBJ1-4, with a tentative D call TRBD1 (6 bases). Germline CDR1 is LNHDA and CDR2 is SQIVND (reference sequence). V lost 7 bases and J lost 8, with 20 bases in between. This CDR3 is built from 15 residues. CDR3 nucleotide sequence: TGTGCCAGTAACCCCTCGGGGGGCTCGGAGGAAAAACTGTTTTTT. Protein sequence: CASNPSGGSEEKLFF.

The chain links TRBV14 to TRBJ1-3; D unclear. This CDR3 comprises 12 residues. Trimming left V 4 bases short and J 8 bases short, with 9 bases between. Germline V lookup: CDR1 SGHDN, CDR2 FVKESK. The chain's CDR3 is CASSLIPHTIYF. The DNA of the CDR3 is TGTGCCAGCAGCCTTATCCCCCACACCATATATTTT.

This clone was observed a handful of times. Other DNA sequences in the sample encode the same CDR3. The V gene is TRBV6-2 or TRBV6-3, the J gene TRBJ1-5; tentative D call: TRBD1 (5 bases). Trimming took 2 bases from V and 4 from J, leaving 9 bases between them. This CDR3 comprises 14 residues. Looked up from germline, CDR1 is MNHEY and CDR2 is SVGEGT. The CDR3 region has the DNA TGTGCCAGCAGTTACGACAGTCTTAATCAGCCCCAGCATTTT. Amino acid sequence: CASSYDSLNQPQHF.

V usage is TRBV7-2 and J usage is TRBJ1-1; 9 nucleotides agree with TRBD1. Germline trimming cut 2 bases from V and 5 bases from J; bases unmatched to any gene: 6. The germline gives CDR1 SGHTA, CDR2 FQGNSA. This CDR3 comprises 15 residues. CDR3 coding DNA: TGTGCCAGCAGCTTACCTCCCGGGACAGGGACTGAAGCTTTCTTT. Protein: CASSLPPGTGTEAFF.

The CDR3 DNA is TGCGCCAGCAGCTTGATGGGGAGCGGGGAGACCCAGTACTTC. It codes for CASSLMGSGETQYF. The rearrangement uses TRBV5-1 and TRBJ2-5; weak D call: TRBD2 (6 bases). Trimming pared 1 base from V and 5 bases from J, leaving 12 bases between. Germline CDR1 reads SGHRS; CDR2 reads YFSETQ. This CDR3 has 14 residues.

The chain uses TRBV7-2 and TRBJ2-7, with TRBD2 matching 8 bases. This CDR3 has 15 amino acids. J lost 4 bases, V lost 1 base, and 6 bases had no gene match. Germline V lookup: CDR1 SGHTA, CDR2 FQGNSA. The CDR3 coding sequence is TGTGCCAGCAGCTTAGTCCGGACTAGCACTTACGAGCAGTACTTC. It codes for CASSLVRTSTYEQYF.

This chain uses TRBV6-5 with TRBJ2-2; no firm D call. V shed 4 bases and J shed 4 bases, with 4 bases lying between them. Germline CDR1 and CDR2: MNHEY and SVGAGI. The CDR3 has 12 amino acids. The CDR3 sequence: CASSSSTGELFF. The CDR3 DNA follows: TGTGCCAGCAGTTCCAGCACCGGGGAGCTGTTTTTT.

V and J are TRBV27 and TRBJ1-1; no clear D gene. The CDR3 loop spans 16 amino acids. CDR1 is MNHEY, CDR2 SMNVEV, per germline (reference sequence). Trimming removed 5 bases from V and 0 bases from J, with 16 bases in between. CDR3 loop: CASSPRVLPVNTEAFF. The CDR3 bases are TGTGCCAGCAGTCCCCGGGTCCTCCCCGTGAACACTGAAGCTTTCTTT.

This clone has just one count. The chain employs TRBV5-5 and TRBJ1-2; no reliable D call. This CDR3 is 13 amino acids long. Germline V gene data show CDR1 as SGHKS and CDR2 as YYEKEE (reference sequence). Trimming stripped 2 bases from V and 7 bases from J, with 12 bases between. Here the CDR3 DNA reads TGTGCCAGCAGCTTTCAGCTCGGGATTGGCTACACCTTC. It yields the protein CASSFQLGIGYTF.

The sample holds one count of this clone. This chain connects TRBV29-1 to TRBJ2-3; D may be TRBD1 (6 bases). The CDR3 runs to 14 residues. V was trimmed by 6 bases and J by 5 bases, leaving 18 bases between them. Germline assignment: CDR1 SQVTM and CDR2 ANQGSEA. The CDR3 nucleotides read TGCAGCGTCCGGCAGGCAGGGGATCAAGATACGCAGTATTTT. Its protein is CSVRQAGDQDTQYF.

J is TRBJ2-7 and V is TRBV27; 15 nucleotides align to TRBD2. Losses at the gene ends were 3 bases for V and 2 bases for J; bases not matched to a gene: 14. The length of the CDR3 is 20 residues. The germline V gene has CDR1 MNHEY and CDR2 SMNVEV (reference sequence). The CDR3 is CASSLRSGLAGGSPTYEQYF. The CDR3 coding sequence is TGTGCCAGCAGTTTGCGGTCGGGACTAGCGGGGGGCTCACCCACCTACGAGCAGTACTTC.

The chain uses TRBV2 and TRBJ1-2; 9 positions agree with TRBD1. V shed 5 bases and J 8 bases; nucleotides not matched to a gene: 9. In germline, CDR1 is SNHLY, CDR2 FYNNEI. This CDR3 has 14 residues. The CDR3 here is CASSSDRGAWGYTF. The CDR3 bases are TGTGCCAGCAGTTCGGACAGGGGCGCGTGGGGCTACACCTTC.

The chain links TRBV7-6 to TRBJ2-5; 10 bases are shared with TRBD1. V dropped 5 bases and J dropped 3; count of bases not matched to a gene: 6. Germline V lookup: CDR1 SGHVS, CDR2 FNYEAQ. The CDR3 has 15 residues. The CDR3 DNA follows: TGTGCCAGCAGCCCGGGGACAGGGGTAGAAGAGACCCAGTACTTC. It is translated as CASSPGTGVEETQYF.

This clone was counted a few times. V and J are TRBV7-9 and TRBJ1-6, with TRBD1 matching over 8 bases. The junction had 11 bases not matched to a gene; V was cut back by 5 bases and J by 5 bases. This CDR3 region has 17 residues. Germline V gene sequence: CDR1 SEHNR, CDR2 FQNEAQ (reference sequence). The CDR3 loop reads CASSPSVRGRNNSPLHF. DNA of the CDR3: TGTGCCAGCAGCCCCTCGGTCAGGGGGCGGAATAATTCACCCCTCCACTTT.

Details on this clone: The same CDR3 arises from other DNA sequences in this sample as well. The chain uses TRBV28 and TRBJ1-2; TRBD1 is a possible D gene (6 bases). The length of the CDR3 is 12 residues. Trimming stripped 5 bases from V and 4 bases from J, with 8 bases between. Germline V CDR1 and CDR2: MDHEN, SYDVKM. CDR3 sequence: CASSPQGYGYTF. In nucleotides, the CDR3 is TGTGCCAGCAGTCCACAGGGCTATGGCTACACCTTC.

This clone has a single count. This chain joins TRBV19 and TRBJ1-1; the D is unclear. The CDR3 consists of 14 residues. Germline lookup yields CDR1 LNHDA and CDR2 SQIVND (reference sequence). V lost 5 bases to trimming and J lost 3 bases, with 13 bases between them. The CDR3 loop reads CASSAAGGYTEAFF. The CDR3 DNA sequence: TGTGCCAGTAGTGCCGCGGGTGGGTACACTGAAGCTTTCTTT.

The chain recombines TRBV19 with TRBJ2-3, with D perhaps TRBD2 (5 bases). The germline CDR1 and CDR2 sequences are LNHDA and SQIVND (reference sequence). The CDR3 totals 14 residues. With 1 base removed from V and 1 base from J, the gap between germline ends came to 6 bases. DNA for the CDR3: TGTGCCAGTAGTATAGTGGAGGGCACAGATACGCAGTATTTT. This sequence encodes CASSIVEGTDTQYF.

To note about this clone: This CDR3 is also generated by other DNA sequences in the sample. V usage is TRBV19 and J usage is TRBJ1-5; D gene uncertain. The V end was cut by 3 bases, the J end by 0 bases, with 9 bases between. The germline V gene has CDR1 LNHDA and CDR2 SQIVND (reference sequence). This CDR3 region has 15 residues. CDR3 nucleotides: TGTGCCAGTAGTATCGGCGGCTATAGCAATCAGCCCCAGCATTTT. Its translation is CASSIGGYSNQPQHF.

This sequence joins TRBV28 and TRBJ2-7; D is uncertain. This CDR3 is built from 14 residues. Germline lookup yields CDR1 MDHEN and CDR2 SYDVKM. The V gene lost 7 bases and the J gene lost 4 bases, with 17 bases spanning the gap. The CDR3 sequence is CASMVPQAPYEQYF. The DNA of the CDR3 is TGTGCCAGCATGGTCCCGCAGGCGCCGTACGAGCAGTACTTC.

V gene TRBV3-1 (or the pseudogene TRBV3-2) combines with J gene TRBJ2-7; TRBD1 matches at 8 bases. V lost 5 bases and J lost 6; bases outside the gene matches: 12. Germline V gene data show CDR1 as LGHDT and CDR2 as YNNKEL (reference sequence). The CDR3 consists of 15 residues. In DNA form, the CDR3 reads TGTGCCAGCAGCTTCGAGGGGGCAGGGGGCGGCGAGCAGTACTTC. Amino acid sequence: CASSFEGAGGGEQYF.

This clone appeared a single time. This chain joins TRBV11-2 and TRBJ1-1, with 9 nucleotides matching TRBD1. V trimming: 3 bases; J trimming: 4 bases; junction bases outside the gene matches: 6. The CDR3 runs 15 residues. CDR1 is SGHAT and CDR2 is FQNNGV in the germline V gene. CDR3 DNA: TGTGCCAGCAGCTTCGTACAGGGGGCGGGCACTGAAGCTTTCTTT. It codes for CASSFVQGAGTEAFF. The complete variable domain, with remaining parts taken from reference TRBV11-2 and TRBJ1-1, reads EAGVAQSPRYKIIEKRQSVAFWCNPISGHATLYWYQQILGQGPKLLIQFQNNGVVDDSQLPKDRFSAERLKGVDSTLKIQPAKLEDSAVYLCASSFVQGAGTEAFFGQGTRLTVV.